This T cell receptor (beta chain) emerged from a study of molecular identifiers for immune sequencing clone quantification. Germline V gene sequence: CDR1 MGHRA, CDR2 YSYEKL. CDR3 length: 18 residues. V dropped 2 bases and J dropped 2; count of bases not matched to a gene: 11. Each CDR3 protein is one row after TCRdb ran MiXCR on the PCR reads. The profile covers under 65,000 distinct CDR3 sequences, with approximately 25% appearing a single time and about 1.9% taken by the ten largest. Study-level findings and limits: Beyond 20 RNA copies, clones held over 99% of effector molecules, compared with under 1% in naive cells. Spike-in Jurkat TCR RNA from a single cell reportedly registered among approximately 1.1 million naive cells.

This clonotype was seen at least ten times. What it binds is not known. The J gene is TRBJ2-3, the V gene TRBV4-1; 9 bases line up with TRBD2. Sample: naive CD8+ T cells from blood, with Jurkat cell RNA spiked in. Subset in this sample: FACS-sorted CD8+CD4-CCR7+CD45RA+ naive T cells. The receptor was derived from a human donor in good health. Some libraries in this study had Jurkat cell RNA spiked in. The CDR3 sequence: CASSQKAGGPTSTDTQYF. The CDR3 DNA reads TGCGCCAGCAGCCAAAAAGCGGGGGGCCCTACCTCCACAGATACGCAGTATTTT.